The clone carrying this T cell receptor beta chain was found a few times. What it binds is not known. CDR3 length: 15 residues. Germline V CDR1 and CDR2: MNHNY, SVGAGI (reference sequence). The germline V and J ends were trimmed by 8 bases and 3 bases, with 19 bases remaining between them. The data stem from a study of radiotherapy plus CTLA-4 blockade in lung cancer. Study-wide points: After treatment with radiotherapy plus ipilimumab, TCR clones that came from the tumor expanded in blood.

The data were produced by immunoSEQ multiplex PCR, yet TCRdb's version contains in-frame clones alone and is incomplete. The sample has 50,000 or so clones, approximately 79% seen once; the top ten hold approximately 8%. The clonotype originates from a human donor with non-small cell lung cancer who had stable disease on radiotherapy plus ipilimumab. V is TRBV6-6 and J is TRBJ1-2; D gene uncertain. Sample: peripheral blood, taken from a patient treated with radiotherapy plus ipilimumab. The CDR3 bases are TGTGCCAGCTCCCCCGGGCCGGACGGGGACTATGGCTACACCTTC. Its protein is CASSPGPDGDYGYTF.